What follows describes a single T cell receptor (beta chain). Its antigen is unknown. The data are from a study of cytomegalovirus exposure and HLA in healthy donors. The PCR contained 60 Vbeta and 13 Jbeta primers. Clones were read by immunoSEQ multiplex PCR, and TCRdb kept only the in-frame ones, dropping some. In the table there are some 95,000 clones, 60% to 85% of which are singletons. Study-level findings and limits: Most TCR sequences proved rare, with some public TCRs found in many donors.

J lost 4 bases, V lost 3 bases, and 8 bases had no gene match. The germline V gene encodes CDR1 LNHDA and CDR2 SQIVND (reference sequence). The CDR3 has 15 amino acids. The V and J genes are TRBV19 and TRBJ2-7; the match to TRBD1 covers 8 bases. This TCR derives from a woman in her 40s in good health and CMV-seronegative. The sequencing input was PBMCs. CDR3 region: CASSIAGQADYEQYF. The CDR3 region has the DNA TGTGCCAGTAGTATTGCGGGACAGGCGGATTACGAGCAGTACTTC.